Described below is a single T cell receptor (beta chain) sequence and its context. Its target is unknown. The record originates from a study of cytomegalovirus exposure and HLA in healthy donors. Study-wide results and caveats: In vitro experiments confirmed that a few CMV-associated chains were specific for CMV antigens.

Germline V gives CDR1 LNHDA, CDR2 SQIVND (reference sequence). This CDR3 spans 15 amino acids. Trimming took 7 bases from V and 0 from J; bases not matched to a gene: 8. The data were produced by immunoSEQ multiplex PCR, yet TCRdb's version contains in-frame clones alone and is incomplete. This table has 100,000 to 150,000 clones, 89% appearing once. Sequencing was carried out using PBMCs. The clonotype was recovered from a young woman in good health and CMV-seronegative. V is TRBV19 and J is TRBJ1-1; the match to TRBD1 covers 7 bases. The CDR3 spells CASTDRVSLNTEAFF. In nucleotides, the CDR3 is TGTGCCAGTACCGACAGGGTTAGTTTGAACACTGAAGCTTTCTTT.